This TCR beta chain is from a study of blood T cell repertoires in COVID-19. Across the study: COVID-19 samples collected from the United States, Italy and Spain covered acute and convalescent phases. Nucleic acid was either cDNA or gDNA, and it came from T cells, B-cell-depleted T cells, or PBMCs.

As handled by the study authors: Using reference gene primer amplification, nucleated cell counts were estimated. The method was immunoSEQ multiplex PCR; TCRdb's version includes in-frame clones alone and lacks a portion of them. That table supplies the V and J calls and clone size; D and trimming were determined from the DNA. The sample carries roughly 100,000 clones, 84% recorded once. The CDR3 is made up of 15 amino acids. The chain has TRBV21-1 and TRBJ2-2; TRBD2, as called in the table, went unchecked against the DNA. TRBV21-1 is an annotated pseudogene. The sample comprised peripheral blood. This receptor was taken from a man aged 40-49 years with active or convalescent COVID-19. In DNA, the CDR3 is TGTGCCAGCAGCAAAGAATCGGTGAACACCGGGGAGCTGTTTTTT. It specifies CASSKESVNTGELFF.